At least ten counts were recorded for the clone carrying this TCR beta chain. This sample is part of a study of early T cells in non-severe SARS-CoV-2 infection. Germline V gene sequence: CDR1 DFQATT, CDR2 SNEGSKA (reference sequence). The CDR3 has 11 residues. MiXCR was run by TCRdb on the 5' RACE reads, yielding one entry per CDR3 protein. The table includes tens of thousands of distinct CDR3 sequences, about a sixth detected once. The sample consisted of whole blood. The receptor's source is an adult who was a healthcare worker with PCR-confirmed SARS-CoV-2 infection or an uninfected control (not recorded which). The rearrangement joins TRBV20-1 to TRBJ2-1, with D possibly being TRBD1 or TRBD2 (5 bases each). The DNA of the CDR3 is TGCAGCAAGAAGGGACCGAATGAGCAGTTCTTC. Amino acid sequence: CSKKGPNEQFF.